The sequence of this T cell receptor (beta chain) was determined in a study of T cell changes during pregnancy in multiple sclerosis. Germline CDR1 and CDR2: MDHEN and SYDVKM. Trimming left V 2 bases short and J 3 bases short, with 8 bases between. There are 13 residues in the CDR3. Here immunoSEQ multiplex PCR was the method, and the copy in TCRdb shows in-frame clones only, minus some. This repertoire shows some 62,000 clones, about 90% found once; its top ten account for more than 2.5%. J is TRBJ2-7 and V is TRBV28, with a weak D call TRBD2 (6 bases). The source material was peripheral blood, sampled in the second trimester of pregnancy. This sequence originates from a female donor in good health, enrolled as a control in a pregnancy study. This CDR3 is CASSLTSFYEQYF. The CDR3 bases are TGTGCCAGCAGTTTAACTAGCTTCTACGAGCAGTACTTC. The full variable domain, rest sourced from reference TRBV28 and TRBJ2-7, is DVKVTQSSRYLVKRTGEKVFLECVQDMDHENMFWYRQDPGLGLRLIYFSYDVKMKEKGDIPEGYSVSREKKERFSLILESASTNQTSMYLCASSLTSFYEQYFGPGTRLTVT.